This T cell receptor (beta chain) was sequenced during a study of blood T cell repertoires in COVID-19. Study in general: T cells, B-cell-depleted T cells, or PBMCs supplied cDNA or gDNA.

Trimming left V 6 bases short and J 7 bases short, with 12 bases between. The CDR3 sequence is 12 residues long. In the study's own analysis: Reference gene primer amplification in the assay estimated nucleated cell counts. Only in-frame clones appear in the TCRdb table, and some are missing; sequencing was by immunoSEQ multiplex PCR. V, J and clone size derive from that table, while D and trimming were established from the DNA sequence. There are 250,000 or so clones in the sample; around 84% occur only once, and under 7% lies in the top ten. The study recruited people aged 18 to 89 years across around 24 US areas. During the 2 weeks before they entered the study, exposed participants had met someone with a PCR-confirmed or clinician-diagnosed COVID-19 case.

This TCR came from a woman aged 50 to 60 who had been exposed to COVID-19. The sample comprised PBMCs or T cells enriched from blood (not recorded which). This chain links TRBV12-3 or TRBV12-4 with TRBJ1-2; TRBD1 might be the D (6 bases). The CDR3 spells CASRTGTFGYTF. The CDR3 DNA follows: TGTGCCAGCAGAACCGGGACATTTGGCTACACCTTC.